The source of this TCR beta chain is a study of neoadjuvant anti-PD-1 for oral cavity cancer. Sequencing was performed with immunoSEQ multiplex PCR; in TCRdb, only in-frame clones are kept and a portion is missing. Counted here are 14,000 to 15,000 clones, just over 70% occurring once; the ten biggest clones make up 3%. Points from the study as a whole: Higher pretreatment blood Treg/Th17 ratios correlated with higher pretreatment blood and lower post-treatment tumor TCRbeta clonality.

Germline CDR1 is SGHRS and CDR2 is YFSETQ. The CDR3 sequence is 14 residues long. V was pared by 4 bases and J by 1 base, with 10 bases between. A remark on this clone: Its matching antigen is unknown.

The chain carries TRBV5-1 and TRBJ2-3; D may match TRBD1 or TRBD2 (5 bases each). The source material was PBMCs, sampled before nivolumab (anti-PD-1) treatment. The sequence came from a person aged 40 to 85 with oral cavity squamous cell carcinoma. This chain's CDR3 is CASSGRGGTDTQYF. The CDR3 DNA reads as TGCGCCAGCAGCGGACGGGGCGGCACAGATACGCAGTATTTT.